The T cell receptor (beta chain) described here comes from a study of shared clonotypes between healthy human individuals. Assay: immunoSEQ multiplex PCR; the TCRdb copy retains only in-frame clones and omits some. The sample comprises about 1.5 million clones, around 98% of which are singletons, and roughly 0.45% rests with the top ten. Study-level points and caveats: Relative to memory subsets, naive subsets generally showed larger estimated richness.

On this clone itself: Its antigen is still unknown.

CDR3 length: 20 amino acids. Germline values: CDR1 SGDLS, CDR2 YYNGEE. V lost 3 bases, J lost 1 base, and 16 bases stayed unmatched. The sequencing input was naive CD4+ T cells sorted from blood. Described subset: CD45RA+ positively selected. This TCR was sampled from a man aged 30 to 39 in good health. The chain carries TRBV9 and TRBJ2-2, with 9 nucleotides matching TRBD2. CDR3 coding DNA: TGTGCCAGCAGCGAGACCAATCTAGCGGGACAAGATAGGAACACCGGGGAGCTGTTTTTT. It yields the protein CASSETNLAGQDRNTGELFF. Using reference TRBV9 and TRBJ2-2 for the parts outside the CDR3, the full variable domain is DSGVTQTPKHLITATGQRVTLRCSPRSGDLSVYWYQQSLDQGLQFLIQYYNGEERAKGNILERFSAQQFPDLHSELNLSSLELGDSALYFCASSETNLAGQDRNTGELFFGEGSRLTVL.